This T cell receptor beta chain originates from a study of T cell repertoires in aging, cancer and after chemotherapy. Study-wide points: In each cancer cohort, median generation probability increased across chemotherapy, suggesting thymic output rebounded.

Germline V CDR1 and CDR2: SGHTA, FQGNSA. The CDR3 sequence is 15 residues long. V was clipped by 8 bases and J by 0 bases, with 14 bases between them. Amplification of TCR beta used genomic DNA extracted from peripheral blood. Rearranged V-D-J TRB sequences were amplified with a mixed TRB-A/B primer pool. In TCRdb, the multiplex PCR reads were re-called with MiXCR into one record per CDR3 protein. Among 4,500 to 7,000 distinct CDR3 sequences listed, 38% were seen once. This clonotype was counted once. Its antigen is unknown. This receptor was obtained from a human donor in good health. The chain employs TRBV7-2 and TRBJ2-1; D not certain. Material: blood. The CDR3 is CASGVSLSSYNEQFF. CDR3 DNA: TGTGCCAGCGGAGTATCCCTCAGCTCCTACAATGAGCAGTTCTTC.